The 24 T cell receptor beta chains presented below share a single source sample, sequenced in a study of identical twins. MiXCR, applied by TCRdb to the 5' RACE reads, yields one record per CDR3 protein. This table holds around 490,000 distinct CDR3 sequences, approximately 14% found once. The same specimen was also included in a second study, on yellow fever vaccine responses in identical twins.

Sample: CD4+ T cells sorted from blood. Receptors originate from a woman between 18 and 30 years old in good health.

The rearrangement uses TRBV6-9 and TRBJ2-3, with unresolved D. CDR3 length equals 10 residues. In germline, CDR1 is MNHGY, CDR2 SVAAGI. The V end was cut by 6 bases, the J end by 2 bases, with 0 bases between. CDR3 sequence: CASSTDTQYF. In nucleotides, the CDR3 is TGTGCCAGCAGCACAGATACGCAGTATTTT.

V and J are TRBV6-6 and TRBJ1-1, with 8 positions matching TRBD1. V dropped 4 bases and J dropped 8; count of bases not matched to a gene: 6. The germline V gene has CDR1 MNHNY and CDR2 SVGAGI (reference sequence). The CDR3 consists of 13 residues. CDR3 nucleotides: TGTGCCAGCAGTTTAACACAGGGGGTGGAAGCTTTCTTT. Translated, it gives CASSLTQGVEAFF.

This sequence joins TRBV28 and TRBJ1-5; tentatively, D is TRBD1 (6 bases). Germline V gene data show CDR1 as MDHEN and CDR2 as SYDVKM. Trimming cost V 5 bases and J 3 bases, with 17 bases left between them. CDR3 length: 16 amino acids. CDR3 residues: CASSTRDRRINQPQHF. The CDR3 DNA reads TGTGCCAGCAGTACCCGAGACAGGCGAATCAATCAGCCCCAGCATTTT. Based on the CDR3 plus reference TRBV28 and TRBJ1-5, the full variable domain is DVKVTQSSRYLVKRTGEKVFLECVQDMDHENMFWYRQDPGLGLRLIYFSYDVKMKEKGDIPEGYSVSREKKERFSLILESASTNQTSMYLCASSTRDRRINQPQHFGDGTRLSIL.

Only a few counts were recorded for this clonotype. This chain uses TRBV10-3 with TRBJ2-5; TRBD2 matches 8 bases. Germline loops: CDR1 ENHRY, CDR2 SYGVKD. V dropped 10 bases and J dropped 1; count of bases not matched to a gene: 2. This CDR3 contains 12 residues. CDR3 sequence: CATGGGQETQYF. DNA of the CDR3: TGTGCCACCGGGGGGGGCCAAGAGACCCAGTACTTC.

This clonotype appeared a few times. The chain combines TRBV9 with TRBJ2-7; 9 positions agree with TRBD2. The germline V gene has CDR1 SGDLS and CDR2 YYNGEE. The CDR3 is 14 residues long. V lost 4 bases, J lost 6 bases, and 8 bases stayed unmatched. CDR3 nucleotide sequence: TGTGCCAGCAGCACCACCGGGACTAGCCCCGAGCAGTACTTC. This encodes CASSTTGTSPEQYF.

Only a few counts were recorded for this clonotype. The chain uses TRBV4-3 and TRBJ2-5, with D tentatively TRBD1 (5 bases). V lost 0 bases and J 1 base, leaving 9 bases between the germline ends. Germline-derived CDR1 and CDR2 are LGHNA and YSLEER. The CDR3 extends over 15 amino acids. CDR3 coding DNA: TGCGCCAGCAGCCAAGAATGGGGCTCCCAAGAGACCCAGTACTTC. It translates to CASSQEWGSQETQYF.

V gene TRBV20-1 combines with J gene TRBJ2-3; TRBD2 aligns across 7 bases. Germline V gives CDR1 DFQATT, CDR2 SNEGSKA (reference sequence). This CDR3 contains 16 residues. V lost 6 bases, J lost 4 bases, and 16 bases stayed unmatched. The CDR3 sequence is CSANSPAAGPADTQYF. Here the CDR3 DNA reads TGCAGTGCGAACTCCCCCGCAGCGGGGCCCGCAGATACGCAGTATTTT.

V usage is TRBV3-1 and J usage is TRBJ2-5; 7 bases are shared with TRBD2. The ends lost 0 bases at V and 5 bases at J; junction bases unmatched: 12. The CDR3 is 17 residues long. The germline gives CDR1 LGHDT, CDR2 YNNKEL (reference sequence). This CDR3 reads CASSQDRLAGVRETQYF. In DNA form, the CDR3 reads TGTGCCAGCAGCCAAGATCGTCTCGCGGGAGTACGGGAGACCCAGTACTTC.

In this sample, this clonotype turned up a few times. The chain joins TRBV9 to TRBJ2-7, with D hard to call. Per the germline V gene, CDR1 is SGDLS and CDR2 is YYNGEE. The CDR3 has 13 amino acids. The V and J ends lost 5 bases and 0 bases respectively, with 9 bases between them. CDR3 DNA sequence: TGTGCCAGCAGAACACAGACCTCCTACGAGCAGTACTTC. Amino acids: CASRTQTSYEQYF. Full variable domain (outside the CDR3, taken from reference TRBV9 and TRBJ2-7): DSGVTQTPKHLITATGQRVTLRCSPRSGDLSVYWYQQSLDQGLQFLIQYYNGEERAKGNILERFSAQQFPDLHSELNLSSLELGDSALYFCASRTQTSYEQYFGPGTRLTVT.

This clonotype appeared a few times. The chain recombines TRBV5-4 with TRBJ1-2; 9 bases align to TRBD1. Unmatched junction bases numbered 7, after V lost 4 bases and J lost 0 bases. The CDR3 has 16 residues. Per the germline V gene, CDR1 is SGHNT and CDR2 is YYREEE (reference sequence). CDR3 in DNA: TGTGCCAGCAGCCCGGACAGGGGCCTGGCTAACTATGGCTACACCTTC. Its translation: CASSPDRGLANYGYTF.

The rearrangement joins TRBV6-1 to TRBJ1-5; 8 bases fit TRBD1. CDR1 and CDR2 from the germline V gene are MNHNS and SASEGT. With 6 bases clipped from V and 3 bases from J, the junction kept 4 bases outside the gene matches. CDR3 length equals 14 residues. CDR3 protein: CASRDRATNQPQHF. CDR3 nucleotide sequence: TGTGCCAGCAGGGACAGGGCTACCAATCAGCCCCAGCATTTT.

The V and J genes are TRBV6-5 and TRBJ1-1, with D unresolved. This CDR3 is built from 14 residues. In germline, CDR1 is MNHEY, CDR2 SVGAGI. Trimming pared 2 bases from V and 7 bases from J, leaving 14 bases between. The CDR3 DNA sequence: TGTGCCAGCAGTTACAATCCGGGATCGCTTGAAGCTTTCTTT. Translating it yields CASSYNPGSLEAFF.

The CDR3 region has the DNA TGTGCCAGTAGTCGCTCTCCCGAGGGGCGTGACGCAGCCAAAAACATTCAGTACTTC. Translating gives CASSRSPEGRDAAKNIQYF. The V gene is TRBV19, the J gene TRBJ2-4, with D perhaps TRBD1 or TRBD2 (5 bases each). This CDR3 comprises 19 residues. V lost 5 bases and J lost 0, with 23 bases in between. In germline, CDR1 is LNHDA, CDR2 SQIVND (reference sequence).

There are a few counts of this clonotype. This chain uses TRBV5-1 with TRBJ2-2; TRBD1 aligns across 7 bases. This CDR3 is built from 15 residues. Per germline, CDR1 SGHRS and CDR2 YFSETQ. After removal of 4 bases from V and 5 bases from J, the junction contained 8 bases not matched to a gene. In DNA, the CDR3 is TGCGCCAGCAGCGGACAGGTTACGATTACCGGGGAGCTGTTTTTT. Translated: CASSGQVTITGELFF.

This clonotype showed up just a few times. The V gene is TRBV4-3, the J gene TRBJ2-3; a possible D gene is TRBD1 (5 bases). Per germline, CDR1 LGHNA and CDR2 YSLEER. V lost 1 base, J lost 3 bases, and 11 bases lay in between. CDR3 length: 15 amino acids. The chain's CDR3 is CASSQGQGATDTQYF. CDR3 bases: TGCGCCAGCAGCCAAGGACAAGGGGCTACAGATACGCAGTATTTT.

This chain's CDR3 is CASGLRQGRAYEQYF. As DNA, the CDR3 is TGTGCCAGCGGTCTGAGACAGGGGCGAGCCTACGAGCAGTACTTC. The rearrangement joins TRBV28 to TRBJ2-7; 8 bases map to TRBD1. Germline CDR1 and CDR2: MDHEN and SYDVKM. After removal of 8 bases from V and 2 bases from J, the junction contained 11 bases not matched to a gene. The length of the CDR3 is 15 residues.

The chain recombines TRBV5-6 with TRBJ1-6, with D hard to call. V dropped 0 bases and J dropped 10 bases, with 8 bases sitting between them. The CDR3 extends over 13 amino acids. Germline CDR1 reads SGHDT; CDR2 reads YYEEEE. CDR3 sequence: CASSLDTESPLHF. The CDR3 DNA reads as TGTGCCAGCAGCTTGGATACGGAATCACCCCTCCACTTT. The complete variable domain, with remaining parts taken from reference TRBV5-6 and TRBJ1-6, reads DAGVTQSPTHLIKTRGQQVTLRCSPKSGHDTVSWYQQALGQGPQFIFQYYEEEERQRGNFPDRFSGHQFPNYSSELNVNALLLGDSALYLCASSLDTESPLHFGNGTRLTVT.

This chain links TRBV6-1 with TRBJ2-5, with 7 bases aligning to TRBD2. V dropped 6 bases and J dropped 5; count of bases not matched to a gene: 12. CDR1 and CDR2 (germline): MNHNS, SASEGT. This CDR3 region has 15 residues. The CDR3 sequence: CASSRHAGALETQYF. The CDR3 nucleotides read TGTGCCAGCAGCCGCCACGCGGGAGCATTGGAGACCCAGTACTTC.

This clonotype was seen repeatedly, ten times or more. V is TRBV6-5 and J is TRBJ2-2; D not certain. The V gene lost 0 bases and the J gene lost 3 bases, with 5 bases spanning the gap. CDR1 MNHEY and CDR2 SVGAGI come from the germline V gene. CDR3 length: 14 residues. The CDR3 spells CASSYSGYTGELFF. The CDR3 DNA is TGTGCCAGCAGTTACTCAGGATACACCGGGGAGCTGTTTTTT.

The chain is built from TRBV6-5 and TRBJ2-3; 7 bases are a match to TRBD2. Germline V gene lookup returns CDR1 MNHEY and CDR2 SVGAGI. The length of the CDR3 is 14 residues. Losses at the gene ends were 5 bases for V and 2 bases for J; bases not matched to a gene: 4. In nucleotides, the CDR3 is TGTGCCAGCAGTCCTCGACTAGCCACAGATACGCAGTATTTT. Amino acid sequence: CASSPRLATDTQYF.

J is TRBJ1-2 and V is TRBV5-1; no clear D gene. This CDR3 spans 13 amino acids. V was clipped by 1 base and J by 4 bases, with 8 bases between them. Germline CDR1 reads SGHRS; CDR2 reads YFSETQ. Written as DNA, the CDR3 is TGCGCCAGCAGCTTGTCCCAGATCTATGGCTACACCTTC. Amino acid sequence: CASSLSQIYGYTF.

This clonotype was picked up a small number of times. This chain links TRBV5-1 with TRBJ2-1; 10 nucleotides agree with TRBD2. The CDR3 runs to 18 residues. V was pared by 3 bases and J by 4 bases, with 13 bases of the junction left unmatched. The germline V gene has CDR1 SGHRS and CDR2 YFSETQ. The CDR3 reads CASSSTSGGVGTYNEQFF. In nucleotides, the CDR3 is TGCGCCAGCAGCTCGACCAGCGGGGGGGTGGGGACATACAATGAGCAGTTCTTC.

In this sample, this clonotype turned up a few times. The gene calls are TRBV2 and TRBJ2-3; D is unclear. Germline V gives CDR1 SNHLY, CDR2 FYNNEI. Trimming took 8 bases from V and 5 from J, leaving 11 bases between them. CDR3 length: 12 amino acids. CDR3 region: CASGARGDTQYF. The CDR3 nucleotides read TGTGCCAGCGGAGCCCGCGGAGATACGCAGTATTTT.

This clonotype showed up many times. The chain uses TRBV20-1 and TRBJ1-1; D remains ambiguous. V was cut by 3 bases and J by 3 bases, with 17 bases left in between. The germline CDR1 and CDR2 sequences are DFQATT and SNEGSKA (reference sequence). CDR3 length: 15 residues. CDR3 amino acids: CSASSYPSKDTEAFF. The CDR3 nucleotides are TGCAGTGCTAGCTCTTATCCGTCGAAGGACACTGAAGCTTTCTTT.